The 16 T cell receptor beta chains presented below share a single source sample, sequenced in a study of CD8 T cells in Susac syndrome. RNA, at about 0.45 to 1 ug, was reverse transcribed with random hexamers. TCRdb called the immunoSEQ multiplex PCR reads again in MiXCR, with one record for every CDR3 protein. The profile shows around 150,000 distinct CDR3 sequences, roughly 94% of them singletons. The sample comprised CD4+ T cells from PBMCs. The receptors come from a human donor with Susac syndrome.

The chain has TRBV28 and TRBJ1-5; D not resolved. The length of the CDR3 is 17 residues. Trimming took 4 bases from V and 2 from J, leaving 18 bases between them. Looked up from germline, CDR1 is MDHEN and CDR2 is SYDVKM. This CDR3 is CASSSSLRAGGNQPQHF. The CDR3 region has the DNA TGTGCCAGCAGTTCCTCCCTGCGAGCCGGAGGCAATCAGCCCCAGCATTTT. The full variable domain, rest sourced from reference TRBV28 and TRBJ1-5, is DVKVTQSSRYLVKRTGEKVFLECVQDMDHENMFWYRQDPGLGLRLIYFSYDVKMKEKGDIPEGYSVSREKKERFSLILESASTNQTSMYLCASSSSLRAGGNQPQHFGDGTRLSIL.

The chain joins TRBV30 to TRBJ2-3; D is unresolved. The V end was cut by 3 bases, the J end by 1 base, with 5 bases between. The V gene's germline CDR1 is GTSNPN and CDR2 SVGIG (reference sequence). The CDR3 loop spans 12 amino acids. CDR3 coding DNA: TGTGCCTGGAGGCCTGGCACAGATACGCAGTATTTT. As protein: CAWRPGTDTQYF.

V gene TRBV30 combines with J gene TRBJ2-3; D may be TRBD2 (6 bases). Trimming took off 2 bases at V and 7 bases at J, with 13 bases between the two ends. This CDR3 comprises 13 residues. The germline V gene has CDR1 GTSNPN and CDR2 SVGIG (reference sequence). CDR3 nucleotides: TGTGCCTGGAGTCCGGGGGTCCCAAATACGCAGTATTTT. Its translation is CAWSPGVPNTQYF.

The chain uses TRBV29-1 and TRBJ1-1; 8 nucleotides align to TRBD1. This CDR3 is 13 amino acids long. Per the germline V gene, CDR1 is SQVTM and CDR2 is ANQGSEA. Trimming at V came to 7 bases and at J to 3 bases, leaving 7 bases not matched to a gene. CDR3 in DNA: TGCAGCGCAAACCAGGGGGCGCACACTGAAGCTTTCTTT. It codes for CSANQGAHTEAFF.

V is TRBV30 and J is TRBJ2-5; no clear D. The CDR3 is 12 residues long. V gave up 6 bases and J gave up 7 bases, with 15 bases separating them. Germline CDR1 GTSNPN, CDR2 SVGIG (reference sequence). CDR3 in DNA: TGTGCCTGCAATGCAGGCTACGTGACCCAGTACTTC. This codes for CACNAGYVTQYF.

The chain couples TRBV6-4 to TRBJ1-5, with D unclear. Looked up from germline, CDR1 is MRHNA and CDR2 is SNTAGT. The CDR3 consists of 15 residues. The ends were cut back, 4 bases at V and 1 base at J, with 11 bases in the middle. The CDR3 sequence is CASSAGVGSNQPQHF. CDR3 in DNA: TGTGCCAGCAGTGCCGGGGTCGGAAGCAATCAGCCCCAGCATTTT.

The chain employs TRBV29-1 and TRBJ2-7; 9 nucleotides align to TRBD1. There are 14 residues in the CDR3. Trimming at V came to 4 bases and at J to 2 bases, leaving 6 bases not matched to a gene. Germline V gene sequence: CDR1 SQVTM, CDR2 ANQGSEA. CDR3 sequence reads: CSVGRDRATYEQYF. The CDR3 region has the DNA TGCAGCGTTGGAAGGGACAGGGCTACCTACGAGCAGTACTTC.

The chain carries TRBV20-1 and TRBJ1-5, with 9 bases matching TRBD1. With V trimmed by 3 bases and J by 7 bases, 13 bases remained unmatched. CDR1 and CDR2 from the germline V gene are DFQATT and SNEGSKA (reference sequence). This CDR3 is built from 16 residues. CDR3 DNA sequence: TGCAGTGCTAGCCTGGTTTCGGGGACAGGGAGCCAGCCCCAGCATTTT. It encodes CSASLVSGTGSQPQHF.

For this clonotype: Lacking the conserved final phenylalanine or tryptophan, this CDR3 likely reflects a read error. The V gene is TRBV15, the J gene TRBJ2-1; D might be TRBD1 (5 bases). This CDR3 spans 14 amino acids. Germline lookup yields CDR1 LNHNV and CDR2 YYDKDF (reference sequence). The V gene lost 3 bases and the J gene lost 0 bases, with 6 bases spanning the gap. CDR3 protein: CATSRDISYNEQFL. CDR3 coding DNA: TGTGCCACCAGCAGGGACATCTCCTACAATGAGCAGTTCCTC.

The chain couples TRBV28 to TRBJ1-2; D unresolved. The CDR3 extends over 12 amino acids. Germline V lookup: CDR1 MDHEN, CDR2 SYDVKM. The V and J ends lost 4 bases and 8 bases respectively, with 11 bases between them. CDR3 region: CASSSQERGYTF. The CDR3 DNA follows: TGTGCCAGCAGTTCCCAGGAAAGGGGCTACACCTTC.

This chain uses TRBV3-1 with TRBJ2-7, with D hard to call. The CDR3 sequence is 16 residues long. V gave up 0 bases and J gave up 4 bases, with 16 bases separating them. Per germline, CDR1 LGHDT and CDR2 YNNKEL (reference sequence). CDR3 region: CASSQDGLRILYEQYF. The CDR3 DNA reads TGTGCCAGCAGCCAAGATGGGCTCAGGATCCTATACGAGCAGTACTTC.

The rearrangement joins TRBV28 to TRBJ1-1; weak D call: TRBD1 (6 bases). The ends were cut back, 4 bases at V and 6 bases at J, with 15 bases in the middle. Germline CDR1 and CDR2: MDHEN and SYDVKM. The CDR3 runs to 14 residues. The chain's CDR3 is CASSSLQGRAEAFF. The CDR3 DNA reads as TGTGCCAGCAGTTCCTTACAGGGTAGGGCTGAAGCTTTCTTT.

V usage is TRBV15 and J usage is TRBJ2-3; D gene ambiguous. Trimming took 3 bases from V and 2 from J, leaving 3 bases between them. There are 12 residues in the CDR3. Germline V gene data show CDR1 as LNHNV and CDR2 as YYDKDF (reference sequence). CDR3 DNA: TGTGCCACCAGCAGCAACACAGATACGCAGTATTTT. Translating it yields CATSSNTDTQYF.

The chain couples TRBV29-1 to TRBJ1-2, with unresolved D. V gave up 4 bases and J gave up 4 bases, with 13 bases separating them. The CDR3 has 13 residues. In germline, CDR1 is SQVTM, CDR2 ANQGSEA. In DNA form, the CDR3 reads TGCAGCGTTGCTTTGGGGAATAGCTATGGCTACACCTTC. Amino acids: CSVALGNSYGYTF.

V is TRBV12-3 or TRBV12-4 and J is TRBJ1-1; D is unresolved. This CDR3 contains 14 residues. V lost 3 bases, J lost 1 base, and 9 bases lay in between. This CDR3 is CASSFSWTNTEAFF. In DNA, the CDR3 is TGTGCCAGCAGTTTTTCCTGGACGAACACTGAAGCTTTCTTT.

The chain is built from TRBV20-1 and TRBJ2-3, with 9 bases identical to TRBD1. The V gene's germline CDR1 is DFQATT and CDR2 SNEGSKA (reference sequence). Unmatched junction bases numbered 9, after V lost 6 bases and J lost 2 bases. The length of the CDR3 is 15 residues. This CDR3 is CSASSGTGNTDTQYF. The CDR3 bases are TGCAGTGCCAGCTCCGGGACAGGGAACACAGATACGCAGTATTTT.